In its sample, the clone carrying this T cell receptor (beta chain) was seen many times. What it recognizes is unknown. This entry is derived from a study of beta chain bispecific antibodies for T cell cancers. In the study overall: HPB-ALL carried surface TRBV5-5, while Jurkat carried TRBV12-3.

Either OKT3 anti-CD3 antibody or CD3/CD28 beads expanded T cells from blood mononuclear cells over about three days. Each coculture: 5 x 10^4 or so target cells, 5 x 10^4 or so normal T cells, bispecific antibody. Study-wide results and caveats: The leukemia cells, rather than normal T cells, gave most of the targeted TRBV signal.

Unique molecular identifier barcodes measured each clonotype's abundance. TCRdb processed the 5' RACE reads anew with MiXCR; each CDR3 protein has one entry. The sample yields about 17,000 distinct CDR3 sequences, about 2.2% seen once. The CDR3 is 14 amino acids. Germline V gene data show CDR1 as SQVTM and CDR2 as ANQGSEA. Trimming left V 4 bases short and J 5 bases short, with 14 bases between. The V gene is TRBV29-1, the J gene TRBJ2-2, with a weak D call TRBD1 (6 bases). The receptor was isolated from a human donor in good health. Some clones in this sample may be carry-over from other donors' samples. The specimen was healthy donor T cells cultured with leukemia cells. The chain's CDR3 is CSVGAGEFTGELFF. The CDR3 DNA follows: TGCAGCGTTGGCGCAGGGGAATTTACCGGGGAGCTGTTTTTT.